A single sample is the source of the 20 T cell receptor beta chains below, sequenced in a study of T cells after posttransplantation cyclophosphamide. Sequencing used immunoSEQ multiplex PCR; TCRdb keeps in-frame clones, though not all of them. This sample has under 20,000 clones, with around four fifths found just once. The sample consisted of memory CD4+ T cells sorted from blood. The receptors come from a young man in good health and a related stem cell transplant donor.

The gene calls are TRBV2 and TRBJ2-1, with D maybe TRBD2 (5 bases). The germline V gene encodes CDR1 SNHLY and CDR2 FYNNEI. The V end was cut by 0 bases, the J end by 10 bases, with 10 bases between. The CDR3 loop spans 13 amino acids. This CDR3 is CASSEAREGEQFF. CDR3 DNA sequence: TGTGCCAGCAGTGAAGCCCGGGAAGGAGAGCAGTTCTTC. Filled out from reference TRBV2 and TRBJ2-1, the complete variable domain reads EPEVTQTPSHQVTQMGQEVILRCVPISNHLYFYWYRQILGQKVEFLVSFYNNEISEKSEIFDDQFSVERPDGSNFTLKIRSTKLEDSAMYFCASSEAREGEQFFGPGTRLTVL.

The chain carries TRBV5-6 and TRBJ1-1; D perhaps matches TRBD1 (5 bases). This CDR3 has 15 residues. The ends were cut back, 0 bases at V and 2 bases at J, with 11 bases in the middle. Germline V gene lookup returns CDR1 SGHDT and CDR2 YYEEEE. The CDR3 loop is CASSLVAGLNTEAFF. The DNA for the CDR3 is TGTGCCAGCAGCTTGGTAGCAGGGCTCAACACTGAAGCTTTCTTT.

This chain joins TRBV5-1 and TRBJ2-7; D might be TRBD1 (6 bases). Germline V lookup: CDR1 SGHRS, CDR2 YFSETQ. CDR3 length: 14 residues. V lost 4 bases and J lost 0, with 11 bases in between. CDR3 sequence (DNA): TGCGCCAGCAGCGACCGGGACATCTCCTACGAGCAGTACTTC. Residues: CASSDRDISYEQYF. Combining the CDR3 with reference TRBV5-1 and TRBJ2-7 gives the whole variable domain KAGVTQTPRYLIKTRGQQVTLSCSPISGHRSVSWYQQTPGQGLQFLFEYFSETQRNKGNFPGRFSGRQFSNSRSEMNVSTLELGDSALYLCASSDRDISYEQYFGPGTRLTVT.

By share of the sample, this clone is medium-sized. The CDR3 coding sequence is TGTGCCATCAGGCCGGACAGGGTCGCGGTGGGCACCATATATTTT. It translates to CAIRPDRVAVGTIYF. This chain joins TRBV10-3 and TRBJ1-3; 8 bases map to TRBD1. The CDR3 spans 15 residues. Per the germline V gene, CDR1 is ENHRY and CDR2 is SYGVKD. With V trimmed by 6 bases and J by 9 bases, 13 bases remained unmatched.

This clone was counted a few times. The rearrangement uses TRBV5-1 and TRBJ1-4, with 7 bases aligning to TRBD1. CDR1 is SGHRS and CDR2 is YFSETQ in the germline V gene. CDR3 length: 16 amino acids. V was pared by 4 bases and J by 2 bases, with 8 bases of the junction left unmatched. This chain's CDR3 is CASSMGPGQTNEKLFF. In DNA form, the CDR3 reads TGCGCCAGCAGCATGGGGCCGGGACAGACTAATGAAAAACTGTTTTTT. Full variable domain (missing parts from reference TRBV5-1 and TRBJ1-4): KAGVTQTPRYLIKTRGQQVTLSCSPISGHRSVSWYQQTPGQGLQFLFEYFSETQRNKGNFPGRFSGRQFSNSRSEMNVSTLELGDSALYLCASSMGPGQTNEKLFFGSGTQLSVL.

The DNA of the CDR3 is TGTGCCAGCAGCTTGGAGGCAGGCTCTGGAAACACCATATATTTT. Translated, it gives CASSLEAGSGNTIYF. V gene TRBV5-8 combines with J gene TRBJ1-3; no definite D call. CDR1 is SGHTS, CDR2 YDEGEE, per germline. The CDR3 runs 15 residues. With 0 bases removed from V and 0 bases from J, the gap between germline ends came to 7 bases.

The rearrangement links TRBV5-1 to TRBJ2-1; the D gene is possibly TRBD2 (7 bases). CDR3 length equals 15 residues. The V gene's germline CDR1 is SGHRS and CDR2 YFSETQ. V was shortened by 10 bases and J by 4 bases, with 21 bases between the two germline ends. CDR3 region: CASSFEGGFYNEQFF. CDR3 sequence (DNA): TGCGCCTCTAGCTTTGAGGGGGGGTTTTACAATGAGCAGTTCTTC.

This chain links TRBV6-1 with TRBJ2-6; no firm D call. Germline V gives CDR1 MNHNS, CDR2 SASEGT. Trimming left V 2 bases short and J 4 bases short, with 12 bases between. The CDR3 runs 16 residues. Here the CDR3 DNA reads TGTGCCAGCAGTGAAAGAGATGGTTCCGGGGCCAACGTCCTGACTTTC. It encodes CASSERDGSGANVLTF.

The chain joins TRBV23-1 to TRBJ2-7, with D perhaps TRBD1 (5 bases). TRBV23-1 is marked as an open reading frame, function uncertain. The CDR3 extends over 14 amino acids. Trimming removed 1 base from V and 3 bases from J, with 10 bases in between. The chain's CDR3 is CASSQYPGCYEQYF. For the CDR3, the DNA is TGCGCCAGCAGTCAATACCCAGGGTGCTACGAGCAGTACTTC.

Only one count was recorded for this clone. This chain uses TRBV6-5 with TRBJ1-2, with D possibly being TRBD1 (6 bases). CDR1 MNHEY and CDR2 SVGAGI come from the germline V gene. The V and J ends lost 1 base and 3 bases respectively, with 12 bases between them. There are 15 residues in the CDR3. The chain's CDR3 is CASSYYPAGDYGYTF. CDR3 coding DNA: TGTGCCAGCAGTTACTATCCCGCAGGGGACTATGGCTACACCTTC.

CDR3 protein: CASSPPYPDPSSYEQYF. For the CDR3, the DNA is TGTGCCAGCTCACCACCTTACCCAGATCCAAGCTCCTACGAGCAGTACTTC. The chain carries TRBV18 and TRBJ2-7; D unresolved. Trimming stripped 0 bases from V and 0 bases from J, with 15 bases between. The CDR3 runs to 17 residues. Germline V lookup: CDR1 KGHSH, CDR2 LQKENI.

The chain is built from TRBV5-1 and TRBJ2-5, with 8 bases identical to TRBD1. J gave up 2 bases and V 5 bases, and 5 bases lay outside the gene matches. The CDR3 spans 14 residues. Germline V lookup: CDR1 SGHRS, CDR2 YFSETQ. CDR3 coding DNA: TGCGCCAGCAGGGCTGGGACAGGTCAAGAGACCCAGTACTTC. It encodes CASRAGTGQETQYF.

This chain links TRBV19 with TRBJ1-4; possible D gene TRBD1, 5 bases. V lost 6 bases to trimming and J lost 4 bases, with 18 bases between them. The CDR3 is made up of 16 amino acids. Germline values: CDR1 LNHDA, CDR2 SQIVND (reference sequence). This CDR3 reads CASSLSRGGINEKLFF. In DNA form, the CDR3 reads TGTGCCAGTAGCCTCAGTAGGGGAGGAATTAATGAAAAACTGTTTTTT.

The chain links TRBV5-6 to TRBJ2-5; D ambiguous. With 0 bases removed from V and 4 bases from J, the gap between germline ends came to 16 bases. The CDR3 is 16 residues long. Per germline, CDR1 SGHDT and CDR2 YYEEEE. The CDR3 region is CASSLGNGPSGETQYF. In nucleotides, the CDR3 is TGTGCCAGCAGCTTGGGTAACGGTCCCTCTGGAGAGACCCAGTACTTC.

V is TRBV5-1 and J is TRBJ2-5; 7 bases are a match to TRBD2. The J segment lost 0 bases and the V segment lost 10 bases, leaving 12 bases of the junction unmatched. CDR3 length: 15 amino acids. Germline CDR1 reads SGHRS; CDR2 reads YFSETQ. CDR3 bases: TGCGCCTGCCATAGCGGGCGCTTTCACCAAGAGACCCAGTACTTC. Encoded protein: CACHSGRFHQETQYF. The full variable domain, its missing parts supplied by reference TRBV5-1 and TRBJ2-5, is KAGVTQTPRYLIKTRGQQVTLSCSPISGHRSVSWYQQTPGQGLQFLFEYFSETQRNKGNFPGRFSGRQFSNSRSEMNVSTLELGDSALYLCACHSGRFHQETQYFGPGTRLLVL.

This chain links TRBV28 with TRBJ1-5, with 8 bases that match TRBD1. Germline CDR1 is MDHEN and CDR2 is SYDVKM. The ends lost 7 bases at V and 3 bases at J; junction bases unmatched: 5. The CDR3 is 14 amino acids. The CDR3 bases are TGTGCCAGCATTGGGACAGGAGACAATCAGCCCCAGCATTTT. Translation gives CASIGTGDNQPQHF.

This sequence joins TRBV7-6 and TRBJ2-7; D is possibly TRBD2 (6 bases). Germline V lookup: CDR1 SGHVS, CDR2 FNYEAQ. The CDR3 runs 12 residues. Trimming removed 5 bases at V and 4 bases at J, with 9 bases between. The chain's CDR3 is CASSAGNYEQYF. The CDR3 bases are TGTGCCAGCAGCGCGGGGAATTACGAGCAGTACTTC.

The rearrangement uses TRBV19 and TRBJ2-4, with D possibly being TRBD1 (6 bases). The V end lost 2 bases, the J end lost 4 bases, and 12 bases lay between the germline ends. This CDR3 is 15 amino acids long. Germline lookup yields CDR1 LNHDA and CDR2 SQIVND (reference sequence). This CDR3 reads CASSIQGTSKNIQYF. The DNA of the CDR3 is TGTGCCAGTAGTATACAAGGGACATCAAAAAACATTCAGTACTTC.

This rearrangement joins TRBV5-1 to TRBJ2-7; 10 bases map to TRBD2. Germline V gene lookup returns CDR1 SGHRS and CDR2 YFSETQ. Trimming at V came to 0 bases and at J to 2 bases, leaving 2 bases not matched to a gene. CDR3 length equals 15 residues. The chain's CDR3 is CASSLASGGPYEQYF. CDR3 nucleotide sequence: TGCGCCAGCAGCTTGGCTAGCGGGGGTCCCTACGAGCAGTACTTC.

This CDR3 is CASSTRRGGETQYF. The CDR3, as DNA: TGTGCCAGTAGTACGAGACGGGGGGGGGAGACCCAGTACTTC. The chain links TRBV19 to TRBJ2-5, with 8 positions matching TRBD2. Germline-derived CDR1 and CDR2 are LNHDA and SQIVND (reference sequence). This CDR3 is built from 14 residues. V shed 4 bases and J 5 bases; nucleotides not matched to a gene: 6.